This is a list of T cell receptor beta chains from one sample in a study of cytomegalovirus exposure and HLA in healthy donors. The method was immunoSEQ multiplex PCR; TCRdb's version includes in-frame clones alone and lacks a portion of them. Of a few hundred thousand clones listed, about 90% were seen once; the top ten hold 1.7%. Sequenced: PBMCs. These receptors all stem from a girl aged 2 to 10 in good health and CMV-seronegative. Both conserved end residues are part of each CDR3. The order of the fields is V gene, D gene, clone size, J gene, CDR3 DNA, CDR3 protein. A D gene is named only where the DNA matches it firmly. The size of a clone is reported for some rows only, either as once, few or many, or as a class for expanded clones.

V: TRBV13
D: NA
size: NA
J: TRBJ1-1
DNA: TGTGCCAGCAGCTTAGGCTTCGGGGTGGAAGGAGCTTTCTTT
CDR3: CASSLGFGVEGAFF

V: TRBV6-1
D: NA
size: NA
J: TRBJ1-5
DNA: TGTGCCAGCAGTGAAGCGCTTGGGCAGGGAGGACAGCCCCAGCATTTT
CDR3: CASSEALGQGGQPQHF

V: TRBV6-6
D: NA
size: NA
J: TRBJ1-5
DNA: TGTGCCAGCAGTTACTCTGCGGAACAGCCCCAGCATTTT
CDR3: CASSYSAEQPQHF

V: TRBV19
D: TRBD2
size: NA
J: TRBJ2-1
DNA: TGTGCCAGTAGTTTAGGACTAGCGGGTGGCAATGAGCAGTTCTTC
CDR3: CASSLGLAGGNEQFF

V: TRBV7-8
D: NA
size: NA
J: TRBJ2-2
DNA: TGTGCCAGCAGCCTCACGACTAAAACCGGGGAGCTGTTTTTT
CDR3: CASSLTTKTGELFF

V: TRBV28
D: NA
size: NA
J: TRBJ2-7
DNA: TGTGCCAGCAGTTTTGGGGGGGCTGAGCAGTACTTC
CDR3: CASSFGGAEQYF

V: TRBV4-1
D: NA
size: once
J: TRBJ1-1
DNA: TGCGCCAGCAGCCAGAGGGTAAGCACTGAAGCTTTCTTT
CDR3: CASSQRVSTEAFF

V: TRBV5-6
D: TRBD2
size: NA
J: TRBJ2-5
DNA: TGTGCCAGCAGCCCGGGGACTAGCCCCCTAGTTACCCAGTACTTC
CDR3: CASSPGTSPLVTQYF

V: TRBV6-5
D: NA
size: NA
J: TRBJ1-1
DNA: TGTGCCAGCACCCCTGGGGGGGGAAGAGCTTTCTTT
CDR3: CASTPGGGRAFF

V: TRBV15
D: NA
size: NA
J: TRBJ2-5
DNA: TGTGCCACCAGCAGAGTTGGAGGCGGGAAAGAGACCCAGTACTTC
CDR3: CATSRVGGGKETQYF

V: TRBV9
D: NA
size: NA
J: TRBJ2-1
DNA: TGTGCCAGCAGCGTAGGTCCGGGCGGGTACAATGAGCAGTTCTTC
CDR3: CASSVGPGGYNEQFF

V: TRBV27
D: NA
size: NA
J: TRBJ1-2
DNA: TGTGCCAGCAGTTTAAGAGGATATGGCTACACCTTC
CDR3: CASSLRGYGYTF

V: TRBV27
D: NA
size: NA
J: TRBJ2-1
DNA: TGTGCCAGCAGTCCTAAGAGTCCGAGCTCCTACAATGAGCAGTTCTTC
CDR3: CASSPKSPSSYNEQFF

V: TRBV6-5
D: NA
size: NA
J: TRBJ2-7
DNA: TGTGCCAGCAGTTACTCGCCAGACAGCTACGAGCAGTACTTC
CDR3: CASSYSPDSYEQYF

V: TRBV11-2
D: TRBD2
size: NA
J: TRBJ2-3
DNA: TGTGCCAGCAGCTTAGTTCTAGCGGGAGGGGACACAGATACGCAGTATTTT
CDR3: CASSLVLAGGDTDTQYF

V: TRBV7-2
D: NA
size: NA
J: TRBJ2-3
DNA: TGTGCCAGCAGCTTTCAAATCACAGATACGCAGTATTTT
CDR3: CASSFQITDTQYF

V: TRBV6-1
D: TRBD2
size: NA
J: TRBJ2-3
DNA: TGTGCCACCCAGCGGGGGCCGGGCACAGATACGCAGTATTTT
CDR3: CATQRGPGTDTQYF